This T cell receptor beta chain was identified in a study of cytomegalovirus exposure and HLA in healthy donors. Germline lookup yields CDR1 LGHNA and CDR2 YSLEER. V was trimmed by 0 bases and J by 8 bases, leaving 10 bases between them. The CDR3 runs to 13 residues. PCR employed 60 Vbeta and 13 Jbeta primers. Sequenced by immunoSEQ multiplex PCR; TCRdb stores in-frame clones only, minus some. The sample yields 110,000 to 150,000 clones, of which the top ten take up approximately 2.4%. The sequenced sample was PBMCs. This chain joins TRBV4-3 and TRBJ1-2, with D unresolved. The origin of this receptor is a middle-aged man in good health and CMV-seronegative. The CDR3, as DNA: TGCGCCAGCAGCCAAGATCGTTCCGGGGGCTACACCTTC. This codes for CASSQDRSGGYTF.